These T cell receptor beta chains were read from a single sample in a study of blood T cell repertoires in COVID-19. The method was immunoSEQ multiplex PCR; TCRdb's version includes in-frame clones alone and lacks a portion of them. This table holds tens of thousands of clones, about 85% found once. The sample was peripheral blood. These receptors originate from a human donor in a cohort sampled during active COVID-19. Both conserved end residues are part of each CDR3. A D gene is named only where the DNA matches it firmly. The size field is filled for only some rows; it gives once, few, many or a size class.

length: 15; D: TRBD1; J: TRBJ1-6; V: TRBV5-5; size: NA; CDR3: CASSPWDSGNSPLHF; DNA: TGTGCCAGCAGCCCCTGGGACAGTGGGAATTCACCCCTCCACTTT
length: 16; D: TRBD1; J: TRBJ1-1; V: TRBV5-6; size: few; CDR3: CASSLNRQGADTEAFF; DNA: TGTGCCAGCAGCTTGAACCGACAGGGGGCAGACACTGAAGCTTTCTTT
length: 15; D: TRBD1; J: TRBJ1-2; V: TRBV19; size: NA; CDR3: CASSSRKQGAYGYTF; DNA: TGTGCCAGTAGTAGTAGGAAACAGGGGGCCTATGGCTACACCTTC
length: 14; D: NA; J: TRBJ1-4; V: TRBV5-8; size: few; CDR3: CASSLDQGWEKLFF; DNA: TGTGCCAGCAGCTTGGACCAGGGGTGGGAAAAACTGTTTTTT
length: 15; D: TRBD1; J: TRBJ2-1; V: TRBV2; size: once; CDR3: CASRARQGMWNEQFF; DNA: TGTGCCAGCAGAGCTAGACAGGGGATGTGGAATGAGCAGTTCTTC
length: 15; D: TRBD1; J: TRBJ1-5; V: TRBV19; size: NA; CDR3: CASIDQGASNQPQHF; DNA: TGTGCCAGTATCGACCAGGGGGCAAGCAATCAGCCCCAGCATTTT
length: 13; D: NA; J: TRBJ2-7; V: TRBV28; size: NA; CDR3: CASETGPNYEQYF; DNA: TGTGCCAGTGAAACAGGGCCCAACTACGAGCAGTACTTC
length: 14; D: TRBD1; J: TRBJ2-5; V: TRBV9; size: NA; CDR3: CASSAGQAQETQYF; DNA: TGTGCCAGCAGCGCCGGACAGGCCCAAGAGACCCAGTACTTC
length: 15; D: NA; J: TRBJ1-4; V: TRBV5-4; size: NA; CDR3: CASRAGGQGPEKLFF; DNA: TGTGCCAGCAGAGCGGGGGGGCAGGGGCCAGAAAAACTGTTTTTT
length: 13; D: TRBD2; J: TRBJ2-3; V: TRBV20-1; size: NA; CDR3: CSASSGGAVTQYF; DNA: TGCAGTGCTAGTAGCGGGGGGGCCGTTACGCAGTATTTT